This entry lists 16 T cell receptor beta chains sequenced from one sample in a study of blood T cells in healthy people across ages. Next came a second PCR, run for about 6 to 12 cycles, which used a sample-barcoded 5' primer along with a J-beta primer mix. TCRdb recomputed calls from the 5' RACE reads with MiXCR, one row per CDR3 protein. Of around 650,000 distinct CDR3 sequences listed, less than 45% are singletons. The sample consisted of blood. The receptors stem from a man older than 75 in good health.

This clonotype was seen many times. V and J are TRBV12-3 or TRBV12-4 and TRBJ2-5; possibly TRBD1 for D (6 bases). This CDR3 contains 14 residues. V was cut by 1 base and J by 2 bases, with 8 bases left in between. CDR3 in DNA: TGTGCCAGCAGTTTAGGACAGGCTCAAGAGACCCAGTACTTC. Protein: CASSLGQAQETQYF.

V and J are TRBV6-6 and TRBJ2-5; the D is unclear. Trimming took off 0 bases at V and 5 bases at J, with 4 bases between the two ends. The CDR3 has 12 residues. CDR1 MNHNY and CDR2 SVGAGI come from the germline V gene (reference sequence). The CDR3 region has the DNA TGTGCCAGCAGTTACTCGTGGGAGACCCAGTACTTC. Residues: CASSYSWETQYF.

The chain uses TRBV6-2 or TRBV6-3 and TRBJ2-1, with D possibly matching TRBD2 (6 bases). Germline V gene data show CDR1 as MNHEY and CDR2 as SVGEGT. The CDR3 consists of 20 residues. Trimming took off 6 bases at V and 1 base at J, with 28 bases between the two ends. The CDR3 DNA sequence: TGTGCCAGCAGATACACCGGGACTGGTTCGCCAGTCCCTTCCTACAATGAGCAGTTCTTC. Its protein is CASRYTGTGSPVPSYNEQFF.

This clonotype was detected only a few times. The genes are TRBV21-1 and TRBJ2-7; the table's D call of TRBD2 was not tested on the DNA. TRBV21-1 is a recognized pseudogene. This CDR3 spans 16 amino acids. The CDR3 here is CASSILGASEAYEQYF. The CDR3 DNA sequence: TGTGCCAGCAGTATACTCGGGGCTAGCGAGGCCTACGAGCAGTACTTC.

The chain is built from TRBV4-2 and TRBJ2-1, with 12 bases fitting TRBD2. The CDR3 is made up of 17 amino acids. The J segment lost 3 bases and the V segment lost 5 bases, leaving 8 bases of the junction unmatched. Germline lookup yields CDR1 LGHNA and CDR2 YNFKEQ. The CDR3 reads CASSFTSGGRNYNEQFF. Written as DNA, the CDR3 is TGTGCCAGCAGCTTTACTAGCGGGGGGAGAAACTACAATGAGCAGTTCTTC.

V usage is TRBV6-6 and J usage is TRBJ1-6, with D perhaps TRBD1 (6 bases). Trimming cost V 7 bases and J 5 bases, with 15 bases left between them. In germline, CDR1 is MNHNY, CDR2 SVGAGI (reference sequence). CDR3 length equals 15 residues. Written as DNA, the CDR3 is TGTGCCAGCACCAGCGTAACAGGGCATAATTCACCCCTCCACTTT. This sequence encodes CASTSVTGHNSPLHF.

This clonotype was counted between two and nine times. The chain carries TRBV5-6 and TRBJ2-5; the match to TRBD2 covers 10 bases. Germline values: CDR1 SGHDT, CDR2 YYEEEE. This CDR3 contains 16 residues. J gave up 4 bases and V 4 bases, and 10 bases lay outside the gene matches. DNA of the CDR3: TGTGCCAGCAGCCACAACCTACTAGCGGGGAGAGAGACCCAGTACTTC. Translating gives CASSHNLLAGRETQYF.

This clonotype was counted a few times. As DNA, the CDR3 is TGTGCCAGCAGCTTAGGGCGGGAGGGCCTGAGGGAGCAGTTCTTC. Protein: CASSLGREGLREQFF. The chain links TRBV7-2 to TRBJ2-1; 9 bases fit TRBD2. V lost 1 base and J lost 10; bases outside the gene matches: 8. The length of the CDR3 is 15 residues. Germline values: CDR1 SGHTA, CDR2 FQGNSA. The full variable domain, with the rest looked up from reference TRBV7-2 and TRBJ2-1, is GAGVSQSPSNKVTEKGKDVELRCDPISGHTALYWYRQSLGQGLEFLIYFQGNSAPDKSGLPSDRFSAERTGGSVSTLTIQRTQQEDSAVYLCASSLGREGLREQFFGPGTRLTVL.

This clonotype came up a few times. The chain couples TRBV7-2 to TRBJ1-1; D gene ambiguous. This CDR3 has 15 residues. Germline loops: CDR1 SGHTA, CDR2 FQGNSA. The V end was cut by 7 bases, the J end by 0 bases, with 15 bases between. The CDR3: CASTRGGSMNTEAFF. The CDR3 nucleotides are TGTGCCAGCACCCGGGGAGGATCCATGAACACTGAAGCTTTCTTT.

The table lists this clonotype with a few counts. The chain recombines TRBV14 with TRBJ2-1, with D perhaps being TRBD1 or TRBD2 (5 bases each). The CDR3 sequence is 13 residues long. Per germline, CDR1 SGHDN and CDR2 FVKESK. Trimming took 1 base from V and 9 from J, leaving 10 bases between them. CDR3 protein: CASSQVTGTEQFF. CDR3 sequence (DNA): TGTGCCAGCAGCCAAGTTACCGGGACTGAGCAGTTCTTC.

V gene TRBV20-1 combines with J gene TRBJ2-7; a weak D match, TRBD2 (6 bases). The germline V gene encodes CDR1 DFQATT and CDR2 SNEGSKA (reference sequence). This CDR3 is built from 13 residues. V was clipped by 6 bases and J by 1 base, with 13 bases between them. The CDR3 nucleotides are TGCAGTGCCCGTGGACTACTTTCCTACGAGCAGTACTTC. Residues: CSARGLLSYEQYF.

J is TRBJ1-2 and V is TRBV4-3; weak D call: TRBD1 (5 bases). With 2 bases removed from V and 7 bases from J, the gap between germline ends came to 17 bases. The CDR3 covers 15 residues. Germline lookup yields CDR1 LGHNA and CDR2 YSLEER. CDR3 sequence reads: CASSQNEGRVTGYTF. CDR3 in DNA: TGCGCCAGCAGCCAAAATGAAGGCAGGGTAACTGGCTACACCTTC.

The CDR3 DNA sequence: TGCGCCAGCAGCCAAGATGCGGGGCCCCTCTATGGCTACACCTTC. Translation: CASSQDAGPLYGYTF. The chain joins TRBV4-3 to TRBJ1-2; tentative D call: TRBD1 (5 bases). The CDR3 spans 15 residues. Per germline, CDR1 LGHNA and CDR2 YSLEER. V dropped 0 bases and J dropped 4 bases, with 12 bases sitting between them.

CDR3 amino acids: CASRNRGTKNIQYF. The CDR3 nucleotides are TGTGCCAGCAGAAATCGCGGGACCAAAAACATTCAGTACTTC. The chain combines TRBV7-2 with TRBJ2-4; tentative D call: TRBD2 (6 bases). Per the germline V gene, CDR1 is SGHTA and CDR2 is FQGNSA. The CDR3 spans 14 residues. V was pared by 6 bases and J by 2 bases, with 11 bases between.

The V gene is TRBV20-1, the J gene TRBJ2-1; D possibly corresponds to TRBD2 (6 bases). Trimming left V 3 bases short and J 5 bases short, with 8 bases between. The CDR3 sequence is 12 residues long. The germline V gene has CDR1 DFQATT and CDR2 SNEGSKA (reference sequence). The CDR3 DNA is TGCAGTGCTAGTTTAGCGGACAATGAGCAGTTCTTC. As protein: CSASLADNEQFF.

This clonotype was detected only a few times. The chain joins TRBV12-3 or TRBV12-4 to TRBJ1-1; D not certain. Trimming removed 2 bases from V and 7 bases from J, with 14 bases in between. The CDR3 is 14 residues long. CDR3 sequence reads: CASSLIAGLGEAFF. CDR3 bases: TGTGCCAGCAGTTTAATTGCGGGGTTGGGTGAAGCTTTCTTT.